The rows below give T cell receptor beta chains drawn from one sample of a study of response to subunit inactivated influenza vaccine. TCRdb re-analysed the RT-PCR reads in MiXCR, keeping a single row per CDR3 protein. The sample consists of about 800,000 distinct CDR3 sequences, 21% of them appearing once. The sequences come from PBMCs from blood, collected roughly 5 days after vaccination. These receptor sequences come from a man aged 45-65 years who received an inactivated influenza vaccine. Both conserved end residues are part of each CDR3. Fields, in order: V gene, clone size, J gene, D gene, CDR3 DNA, CDR3 protein. D genes are given only for firm matches. Where a row states a size, it is once, few, many or the class of an expanded clone; other rows omit it.

V gene: TRBV12-3/TRBV12-4; clone size: NA; J gene: TRBJ1-2; D gene: NA; CDR3 DNA: TGTGCCAGCAGTTTAGCAGGTCCAAAGGGCTACACCTTC; CDR3 protein: CASSLAGPKGYTF
V gene: TRBV7-9; clone size: NA; J gene: TRBJ1-1; D gene: NA; CDR3 DNA: TGTGCCAGCAGCTTAGTCGGCAGTTCGAACACTGAAGCTTTCTTT; CDR3 protein: CASSLVGSSNTEAFF
V gene: TRBV20-1; clone size: many; J gene: TRBJ2-7; D gene: NA; CDR3 DNA: TGCAGTGCTACCAAGGGGGGTCGGTCCTACGAGCAGTACTTC; CDR3 protein: CSATKGGRSYEQYF
V gene: TRBV28; clone size: NA; J gene: TRBJ2-5; D gene: TRBD2; CDR3 DNA: TGTGCCAGCAGTTCGGCCGGACTAGCGGGAAAGGAGACCCAGTACTTC; CDR3 protein: CASSSAGLAGKETQYF
V gene: TRBV27; clone size: NA; J gene: TRBJ2-3; D gene: NA; CDR3 DNA: TGTGCCAGCAGTTTCGACAGGACACTCACAGATACGCAGTATTTT; CDR3 protein: CASSFDRTLTDTQYF
V gene: TRBV20-1; clone size: few; J gene: TRBJ1-5; D gene: TRBD1; CDR3 DNA: TGCAGTGCTAGAGATTCGTCAGGGGGAAGTCAGCCCCAGCATTTT; CDR3 protein: CSARDSSGGSQPQHF
V gene: TRBV7-9; clone size: many; J gene: TRBJ2-2; D gene: NA; CDR3 DNA: TGTGCCAGCAGCTCCACAGGGACCGGGGAGCTGTTTTTT; CDR3 protein: CASSSTGTGELFF
V gene: TRBV12-3/TRBV12-4; clone size: NA; J gene: TRBJ1-5; D gene: NA; CDR3 DNA: TGTGCCAGCAGCCTAACCTTAGATCAGCCCCAGCATTTT; CDR3 protein: CASSLTLDQPQHF
V gene: TRBV29-1; clone size: NA; J gene: TRBJ1-2; D gene: NA; CDR3 DNA: TGCAGCGTTGATAGCGGGTTGGGGGGAAACTATGGCTACACCTTC; CDR3 protein: CSVDSGLGGNYGYTF
V gene: TRBV6-5; clone size: few; J gene: TRBJ2-3; D gene: TRBD2; CDR3 DNA: TGTGCCAGCAGATTACTAGCGGCAGATACGCAGTATTTT; CDR3 protein: CASRLLAADTQYF
V gene: TRBV12-3/TRBV12-4; clone size: many; J gene: TRBJ1-5; D gene: NA; CDR3 DNA: TGTGCCAGCAGTTTAGCCGGCAACAATCAGCCCCAGCATTTT; CDR3 protein: CASSLAGNNQPQHF
V gene: TRBV6-2/TRBV6-3; clone size: NA; J gene: TRBJ1-4; D gene: NA; CDR3 DNA: TGTGCCAGCAGTTTAGACGTCGCTGGAACTAATGAAAAACTGTTTTTT; CDR3 protein: CASSLDVAGTNEKLFF
V gene: TRBV7-9; clone size: few; J gene: TRBJ2-1; D gene: TRBD2; CDR3 DNA: TGTGCCAGCAGCTTGACTAGCCCTGGGAATGAGCAGTTCTTC; CDR3 protein: CASSLTSPGNEQFF
V gene: TRBV19; clone size: NA; J gene: TRBJ2-6; D gene: NA; CDR3 DNA: TGTGCCAGTGCCCAGGGGTATTTCAGCTCTGGGGCCAACGTCCTGACTTTC; CDR3 protein: CASAQGYFSSGANVLTF
V gene: TRBV10-3; clone size: NA; J gene: TRBJ1-2; D gene: NA; CDR3 DNA: TGTGCCATCACCAGGGACGGCTATGGCTACACCTTC; CDR3 protein: CAITRDGYGYTF
V gene: TRBV4-2; clone size: NA; J gene: TRBJ1-2; D gene: TRBD1; CDR3 DNA: TGTGCCAGCAGCCAAGATCCGCAGGGGGGCTATGGCTACACCTTC; CDR3 protein: CASSQDPQGGYGYTF
V gene: TRBV4-3; clone size: NA; J gene: TRBJ2-2; D gene: TRBD2; CDR3 DNA: TGCGCCAGCAGCCAAGATATAGCGGGGGGGCGGCGAACCGGGGAGCTGTTTTTT; CDR3 protein: CASSQDIAGGRRTGELFF
V gene: TRBV4-3; clone size: NA; J gene: TRBJ2-2; D gene: NA; CDR3 DNA: TGCGCCAGCAGCCAGCCCCGTGTATTGGGGGGGGGCGGGACCGGGGAGCTGTTTTTT; CDR3 protein: CASSQPRVLGGGGTGELFF
V gene: TRBV29-1; clone size: NA; J gene: TRBJ2-3; D gene: NA; CDR3 DNA: TGCAGCGTTGTCCCCGGCCAGGGGAGGGGACTCCCAAACACAGATACGCAGTATTTT; CDR3 protein: CSVVPGQGRGLPNTDTQYF
V gene: TRBV18; clone size: NA; J gene: TRBJ2-5; D gene: TRBD1; CDR3 DNA: TGTGCCAGCTCACGGGGCGGACAGGCCTTCGGAGAGACCCAGTACTTC; CDR3 protein: CASSRGGQAFGETQYF
V gene: TRBV12-3/TRBV12-4; clone size: NA; J gene: TRBJ1-6; D gene: NA; CDR3 DNA: TGTGCCAGCAGTTTCGGAGTAAATTCACCCCTCCACTTT; CDR3 protein: CASSFGVNSPLHF
V gene: TRBV6-5; clone size: few; J gene: TRBJ2-2; D gene: NA; CDR3 DNA: TGTGCCAGCAGTTACTCTAGCTATACCGGGGAGCTGTTTTTT; CDR3 protein: CASSYSSYTGELFF
V gene: TRBV12-3/TRBV12-4; clone size: few; J gene: TRBJ2-5; D gene: TRBD1; CDR3 DNA: TGTGCCAGCAGTTCGATGACAGGGCCAGGGACCCAGTACTTC; CDR3 protein: CASSSMTGPGTQYF
V gene: TRBV20-1; clone size: NA; J gene: TRBJ2-3; D gene: NA; CDR3 DNA: TGCAGTGCTAGAGATCTAGGCGCTGCGCGCACAGATACGCAGTATTTT; CDR3 protein: CSARDLGAARTDTQYF
V gene: TRBV2; clone size: NA; J gene: TRBJ2-7; D gene: TRBD1; CDR3 DNA: TGTGCCAGCACCAAGGACAGGGGTAAATACGAGCAGTACTTC; CDR3 protein: CASTKDRGKYEQYF
V gene: TRBV6-1; clone size: few; J gene: TRBJ1-4; D gene: NA; CDR3 DNA: TGTGCCAGCAGGACAGGAAACTACAATGAAAAACTGTTTTTT; CDR3 protein: CASRTGNYNEKLFF
V gene: TRBV4-2; clone size: NA; J gene: TRBJ1-4; D gene: NA; CDR3 DNA: TGTGCCAGCAGCCAAGATCTCAGAGAGAATGAAAAACTGTTTTTT; CDR3 protein: CASSQDLRENEKLFF
V gene: TRBV20-1; clone size: NA; J gene: TRBJ2-3; D gene: TRBD2; CDR3 DNA: TGCAGTGCTAGAGAGGCTAGCGGGAGCACAGATACGCAGTATTTT; CDR3 protein: CSAREASGSTDTQYF
V gene: TRBV7-2; clone size: NA; J gene: TRBJ2-7; D gene: NA; CDR3 DNA: TGTGCCAGCAGCTTCTCCTTCTACGAGCAGTACTTC; CDR3 protein: CASSFSFYEQYF
V gene: TRBV7-6; clone size: NA; J gene: TRBJ1-5; D gene: NA; CDR3 DNA: TGTGCCAGCAGCTTGGAAGGACGGACCCAGGGCCAGCCCCAGCATTTT; CDR3 protein: CASSLEGRTQGQPQHF
V gene: TRBV29-1; clone size: few; J gene: TRBJ2-5; D gene: NA; CDR3 DNA: TGCAGCGTTGGGCGTAACTCCGAGACCCAGTACTTC; CDR3 protein: CSVGRNSETQYF
V gene: TRBV25-1; clone size: once; J gene: TRBJ2-6; D gene: NA; CDR3 DNA: TGTGCCAGCAGTGAAATCAGGAACTCTGGGGCCAACGTCCTGACTTTC; CDR3 protein: CASSEIRNSGANVLTF
V gene: TRBV5-1; clone size: few; J gene: TRBJ2-5; D gene: NA; CDR3 DNA: TGCGCCAGCAGCTTGCAGGACCTGGGGACCCAGTACTTC; CDR3 protein: CASSLQDLGTQYF